The clone carrying this T cell receptor beta chain was detected ten times or more. Its antigen remains unknown. Attachment of unique molecular identifiers was made to individual cDNA molecules. TCRdb re-derived calls from the 5' RACE reads in MiXCR, one entry per CDR3 protein. The sample shows roughly 40,000 distinct CDR3 sequences, approximately 4.8% of them seen only once. There are 14 residues in the CDR3. Germline CDR1 is SGDLS and CDR2 is YYNGEE. With 4 bases clipped from V and 6 bases from J, the junction kept 2 bases outside the gene matches. The data derive from a study of early T cells in non-severe SARS-CoV-2 infection. Across the study: Sequencing targeted bulk RNA from unsorted whole blood, leaving chains unpaired. Study-level results: Anti-spike CD8 responses were favored in VDJdb matching, and private and CD4 specificities were missed.

The receptor's source is an adult who was a healthcare worker with PCR-confirmed SARS-CoV-2 infection or an uninfected control (not recorded which). Sequencing was carried out using whole blood. This chain links TRBV9 with TRBJ1-4; 11 bases align to TRBD1. CDR3 loop: CASSRDRGDEKLFF. The CDR3 DNA is TGTGCCAGCAGCCGGGACAGGGGGGATGAAAAACTGTTTTTT.